The clone carrying this T cell receptor (beta chain) is categorized as medium-sized. The antigen is not known. Time point in this sample: sample taken at primary tumor resection. These data originate in a study of spatial heterogeneity in lung cancer. Whole-study findings and limits: Intratumoral expanded alpha and beta TCR counts were found to track tumor mutation counts.

Via MiXCR, TCRdb re-called the 5' RACE reads, giving one row per CDR3 protein. The profile shows 2,500 or so distinct CDR3 sequences, about 1.5% of them singletons. Germline V gene lookup returns CDR1 LNHNV and CDR2 YYDKDF (reference sequence). V shed 1 base and J 5 bases; nucleotides not matched to a gene: 9. The CDR3 contains 17 residues. This chain links TRBV15 with TRBJ2-7; the match to TRBD2 covers 12 bases. The sequence was collected from a male donor with early-stage non-small cell lung cancer. The sample in question was lung tumor tissue, obtained at surgery. In nucleotides, the CDR3 is TGTGCCACCAGCAGAGTCGTACTAGCGGGAGGTAACCACGAGCAGTACTTC. Protein: CATSRVVLAGGNHEQYF.